The following is a T cell receptor beta chain sequence with its context. Sequenced by immunoSEQ multiplex PCR; TCRdb stores in-frame clones only, minus some. Among around 480,000 clones listed, approximately 88% were seen once. These data belong to a study of blood T cell repertoires in COVID-19. In germline, CDR1 is SGHRS, CDR2 YFSETQ. Trimming pared 0 bases from V and 6 bases from J, leaving 13 bases between. The CDR3 length is 15 residues. The chain has TRBV5-1 and TRBJ2-1; TRBD2 might be the D (7 bases). The sample comprised peripheral blood. The receptor comes from a woman in her fifties or sixties with COVID-19, enrolled during active disease. The CDR3 region is CASSLEGGLGNEQFF. Written as DNA, the CDR3 is TGCGCCAGCAGCTTGGAGGGGGGGCTAGGCAATGAGCAGTTCTTC. The full variable domain, rest sourced from reference TRBV5-1 and TRBJ2-1, is KAGVTQTPRYLIKTRGQQVTLSCSPISGHRSVSWYQQTPGQGLQFLFEYFSETQRNKGNFPGRFSGRQFSNSRSEMNVSTLELGDSALYLCASSLEGGLGNEQFFGPGTRLTVL.